Below are 19 T cell receptor beta chains sequenced from a single sample in a study of blood T cell repertoires in COVID-19. TCRdb keeps only in-frame clones here, not all; method: immunoSEQ multiplex PCR. The table records 120,000 to 150,000 clones, about 88% of them present only once. The sample comprised peripheral blood. The receptors were gathered from a human donor with COVID-19, enrolled during active disease. The donor label of this sample is uncertain.

The V gene is TRBV2, the J gene TRBJ2-6, with TRBD2 as a possible D gene (5 bases). This CDR3 has 15 residues. V was trimmed by 0 bases and J by 3 bases, leaving 6 bases between them. CDR1 and CDR2 (germline): SNHLY, FYNNEI. This CDR3 is CASSEAGSGANVLTF. CDR3 bases: TGTGCCAGCAGTGAAGCGGGGAGTGGGGCCAACGTCCTGACTTTC. Drawing the rest from reference TRBV2 and TRBJ2-6, the complete variable domain is EPEVTQTPSHQVTQMGQEVILRCVPISNHLYFYWYRQILGQKVEFLVSFYNNEISEKSEIFDDQFSVERPDGSNFTLKIRSTKLEDSAMYFCASSEAGSGANVLTFGAGSRLTVL.

This clone was picked up a small number of times. This chain uses TRBV13 with TRBJ1-2; D call uncertain. Trimming pared 1 base from V and 6 bases from J, leaving 15 bases between. The CDR3 is 15 residues long. Germline values: CDR1 PRHDT, CDR2 FYEKMQ (reference sequence). In DNA form, the CDR3 reads TGTGCCAGCAGCTTAGATTTTTGGGAGTCCCATGGCTACACCTTC. This translates into CASSLDFWESHGYTF. The whole variable domain, remainder taken from reference TRBV13 and TRBJ1-2, is AAGVIQSPRHLIKEKRETATLKCYPIPRHDTVYWYQQGPGQDPQFLISFYEKMQSDKGSIPDRFSAQQFSDYHSELNMSSLELGDSALYFCASSLDFWESHGYTFGSGTRLTVV.

This chain uses TRBV7-3 with TRBJ1-2; D uncertain. This CDR3 has 14 residues. CDR1 is SGHTA and CDR2 is FQGTGA in the germline V gene. The V gene lost 2 bases and the J gene lost 4 bases, with 11 bases spanning the gap. CDR3 loop: CASSLGGGSYGYTF. For the CDR3, the DNA is TGTGCCAGCAGCTTAGGAGGCGGCAGCTATGGCTACACCTTC.

The chain uses TRBV18 and TRBJ1-1, with TRBD1 identical over 8 bases. Germline CDR1 KGHSH, CDR2 LQKENI. The CDR3 is made up of 15 amino acids. Trimming cost V 4 bases and J 0 bases; bases outside gene matches: 4. CDR3 residues: CASSLGQGMNTEAFF. DNA for the CDR3: TGTGCCAGCTCACTAGGACAGGGTATGAACACTGAAGCTTTCTTT.

The chain joins TRBV2 to TRBJ2-6, with no clear D. The CDR3 consists of 14 residues. Germline CDR1 and CDR2: SNHLY and FYNNEI. The V end lost 7 bases, the J end lost 0 bases, and 7 bases lay between the germline ends. The CDR3 bases are TGTGCCAGCATCCCTTACTCTGGGGCCAACGTCCTGACTTTC. It yields the protein CASIPYSGANVLTF.

The chain is built from TRBV5-4 and TRBJ2-2; 8 nucleotides match TRBD1. CDR3 length: 16 residues. Trimming cost V 4 bases and J 0 bases; bases outside gene matches: 5. In germline, CDR1 is SGHNT, CDR2 YYREEE (reference sequence). CDR3 sequence: CASSSPGQANTGELFF. In DNA form, the CDR3 reads TGTGCCAGCAGCAGTCCGGGACAGGCGAACACCGGGGAGCTGTTTTTT. Full variable domain (rest looked up from reference TRBV5-4 and TRBJ2-2): ETGVTQSPTHLIKTRGQQVTLRCSSQSGHNTVSWYQQALGQGPQFIFQYYREEENGRGNFPPRFSGLQFPNYSSELNVNALELDDSALYLCASSSPGQANTGELFFGEGSRLTVL.

This chain connects TRBV19 to TRBJ2-3; TRBD2 is a possible D gene (7 bases). The CDR3 covers 13 residues. Trimming left V 5 bases short and J 4 bases short, with 10 bases between. From germline, CDR1 is LNHDA and CDR2 SQIVND (reference sequence). The CDR3 DNA is TGTGCCAGTAGTTGGGAGGGGGCAGATACGCAGTATTTT. Translated: CASSWEGADTQYF. The complete variable domain, with remaining parts taken from reference TRBV19 and TRBJ2-3, reads DGGITQSPKYLFRKEGQNVTLSCEQNLNHDAMYWYRQDPGQGLRLIYYSQIVNDFQKGDIAEGYSVSREKKESFPLTVTSAQKNPTAFYLCASSWEGADTQYFGPGTRLTVL.

The chain carries TRBV5-4 and TRBJ2-7; 8 bases align to TRBD1. This CDR3 is 13 amino acids long. Germline V lookup: CDR1 SGHNT, CDR2 YYREEE (reference sequence). Germline trimming cut 3 bases from V and 6 bases from J; bases unmatched to any gene: 5. Written as DNA, the CDR3 is TGTGCCAGCAGCTGGGACAGGCCGGGCGAGCAGTACTTC. Translation gives CASSWDRPGEQYF. The full variable domain, rest sourced from reference TRBV5-4 and TRBJ2-7, is ETGVTQSPTHLIKTRGQQVTLRCSSQSGHNTVSWYQQALGQGPQFIFQYYREEENGRGNFPPRFSGLQFPNYSSELNVNALELDDSALYLCASSWDRPGEQYFGPGTRLTVT.

The chain carries TRBV18 and TRBJ2-3, with 7 bases identical to TRBD1. The junction had 2 bases not matched to a gene; V was cut back by 3 bases and J by 8 bases. This CDR3 has 12 residues. The germline CDR1 and CDR2 sequences are KGHSH and LQKENI. In nucleotides, the CDR3 is TGTGCCAGCTCACCCTCAGGGGGTACGCAGTATTTT. Translating gives CASSPSGGTQYF.

The chain employs TRBV9 and TRBJ1-2; perhaps TRBD1 as D (5 bases). This CDR3 contains 14 residues. The germline V and J ends were trimmed by 4 bases and 3 bases, with 13 bases remaining between them. The germline gives CDR1 SGDLS, CDR2 YYNGEE. In DNA, the CDR3 is TGTGCCAGCAGCTCCCAGGGCAGGGACTATGGCTACACCTTC. Amino acid sequence: CASSSQGRDYGYTF.

The chain couples TRBV13 to TRBJ2-5; D possibly corresponds to TRBD1 (6 bases). The CDR3 covers 17 residues. Germline assignment: CDR1 PRHDT and CDR2 FYEKMQ (reference sequence). Trimming removed 5 bases from V and 2 bases from J, with 21 bases in between. The CDR3: CASSGRTVQSLQETQYF. In DNA, the CDR3 is TGTGCCAGCAGCGGAAGGACAGTGCAGTCTCTACAAGAGACCCAGTACTTC.

The chain uses TRBV11-2 and TRBJ1-1; D is perhaps TRBD1 (5 bases). V lost 5 bases and J lost 1, with 5 bases in between. Germline CDR1 is SGHAT and CDR2 is FQNNGV. The CDR3 contains 12 residues. Here the CDR3 reads CASSTGNTEAFF. CDR3 coding DNA: TGTGCCAGCAGCACAGGGAACACTGAAGCTTTCTTT.

This sequence joins TRBV9 and TRBJ1-3; D is undetermined. Germline CDR1 SGDLS, CDR2 YYNGEE. V shed 6 bases and J shed 0 bases, with 7 bases lying between them. The CDR3 totals 13 residues. CDR3 protein: CASNQDSGNTIYF. The DNA for the CDR3 is TGTGCCAGCAATCAGGACTCTGGAAACACCATATATTTT.

J is TRBJ2-3 and V is TRBV7-3; TRBD1 matches 8 bases. Germline V gene lookup returns CDR1 SGHTA and CDR2 FQGTGA. The CDR3 runs to 15 residues. Trimming cost V 5 bases and J 3 bases; bases outside gene matches: 7. The CDR3 bases are TGTGCCAGCAGCCCAGGACAGGGACGAACAGATACGCAGTATTTT. The encoded protein is CASSPGQGRTDTQYF.

A few counts support this clone. The chain recombines TRBV5-4 with TRBJ1-2; 7 nucleotides line up with TRBD1. The germline V gene encodes CDR1 SGHNT and CDR2 YYREEE (reference sequence). V dropped 4 bases and J dropped 4; count of bases not matched to a gene: 13. The CDR3 runs 16 residues. This CDR3 reads CASSAQPGQSAYGYTF. In nucleotides, the CDR3 is TGTGCCAGCAGCGCGCAACCGGGACAGTCGGCCTATGGCTACACCTTC.

This rearrangement joins TRBV11-2 to TRBJ1-2, with 8 nucleotides matching TRBD1. The ends lost 4 bases at V and 3 bases at J; junction bases unmatched: 13. This CDR3 comprises 17 residues. CDR1 is SGHAT, CDR2 FQNNGV, per germline. The CDR3: CASSSVQGGPGDYGYTF. The CDR3 region has the DNA TGTGCCAGCAGCTCCGTACAGGGGGGACCTGGTGACTATGGCTACACCTTC.

This clone was seen just once. The rearrangement uses TRBV18 and TRBJ2-3, with 8 bases identical to TRBD2. The CDR3 has 20 amino acids. Germline V CDR1 and CDR2: KGHSH, LQKENI. Trimming cost V 6 bases and J 3 bases; bases outside gene matches: 23. The CDR3 loop is CASSESTSGGPPLETDTQYF. CDR3 coding DNA: TGTGCCAGCTCTGAAAGCACTAGCGGAGGACCTCCCCTTGAGACAGATACGCAGTATTTT.

The CDR3 loop is CASSQVIRDREDYGYTF. The CDR3 bases are TGTGCCAGCAGCCAAGTAATCCGGGACAGGGAGGACTATGGCTACACCTTC. This sequence joins TRBV3-1 (or the pseudogene TRBV3-2) and TRBJ1-2; 9 nucleotides line up with TRBD1. V shed 1 base and J 3 bases; nucleotides not matched to a gene: 9. CDR3 length equals 17 residues. Germline V CDR1 and CDR2: LGHDT, YNNKEL (reference sequence).

This chain joins TRBV6-6 and TRBJ1-1; weak D call: TRBD1 (6 bases). The V and J ends lost 6 bases and 5 bases respectively, with 10 bases between them. Germline values: CDR1 MNHNY, CDR2 SVGAGI (reference sequence). The length of the CDR3 is 12 residues. CDR3 residues: CASSPGETEAFF. In DNA, the CDR3 is TGTGCCAGCAGCCCAGGGGAGACTGAAGCTTTCTTT.